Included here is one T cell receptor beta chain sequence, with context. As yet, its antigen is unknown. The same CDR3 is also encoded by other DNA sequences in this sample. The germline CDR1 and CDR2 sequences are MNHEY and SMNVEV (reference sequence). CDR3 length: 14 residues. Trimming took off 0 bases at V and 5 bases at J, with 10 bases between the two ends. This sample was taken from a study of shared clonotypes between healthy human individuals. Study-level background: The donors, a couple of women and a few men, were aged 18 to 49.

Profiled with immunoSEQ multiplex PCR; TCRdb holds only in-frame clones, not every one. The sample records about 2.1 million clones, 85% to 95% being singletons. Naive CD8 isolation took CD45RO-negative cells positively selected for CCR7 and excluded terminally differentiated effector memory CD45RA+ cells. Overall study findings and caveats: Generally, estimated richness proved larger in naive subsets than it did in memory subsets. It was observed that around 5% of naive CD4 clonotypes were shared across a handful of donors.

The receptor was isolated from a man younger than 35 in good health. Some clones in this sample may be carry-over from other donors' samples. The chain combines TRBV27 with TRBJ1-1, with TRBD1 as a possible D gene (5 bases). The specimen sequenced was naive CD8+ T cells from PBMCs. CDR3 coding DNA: TGTGCCAGCAGTTTATCCGGGGCGCGAACTGAAGCTTTCTTT. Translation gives CASSLSGARTEAFF.